One and the same sample provided the 12 T cell receptor beta chains below, sequenced in a study of OX40 agonist ivuxolimab in advanced cancers. Here immunoSEQ multiplex PCR was the method, and the copy in TCRdb shows in-frame clones only, minus some. The table has tens of thousands of clones, less than 85% seen once. Sequenced material: CD4+ or CD8+ T cells sorted from blood, taken in a trial of the OX40 agonist ivuxolimab. The receptor source for this set is an adult with an advanced solid tumor such as melanoma, head and neck, liver or kidney cancer.

This clone was recorded once. The genes are TRBV5-1 and TRBJ2-7, with D uncertain. The CDR3 covers 13 residues. The V end was cut by 2 bases, the J end by 2 bases, with 8 bases between. Germline V gene sequence: CDR1 SGHRS, CDR2 YFSETQ. CDR3 in amino acids: CASSFGQTYEQYF. CDR3 nucleotide sequence: TGCGCCAGCAGCTTTGGTCAGACCTACGAGCAGTACTTC. Based on the CDR3 plus reference TRBV5-1 and TRBJ2-7, the full variable domain is KAGVTQTPRYLIKTRGQQVTLSCSPISGHRSVSWYQQTPGQGLQFLFEYFSETQRNKGNFPGRFSGRQFSNSRSEMNVSTLELGDSALYLCASSFGQTYEQYFGPGTRLTVT.

The V call is TRBV7-2, the J call TRBJ2-7; D is unclear. CDR1 and CDR2 from the germline V gene are SGHTA and FQGNSA. The CDR3 consists of 12 residues. The V gene lost 0 bases and the J gene lost 4 bases, with 4 bases spanning the gap. In nucleotides, the CDR3 is TGTGCCAGCAGCTTAGCGGTGTACGAGCAGTACTTC. Residues: CASSLAVYEQYF.

The chain employs TRBV27 and TRBJ2-3; 8 nucleotides line up with TRBD2. The junction had 3 bases not matched to a gene; V was cut back by 6 bases and J by 1 base. Germline lookup yields CDR1 MNHEY and CDR2 SMNVEV (reference sequence). This CDR3 contains 14 residues. This CDR3 reads CASRERGRTDTQYF. For the CDR3, the DNA is TGTGCCAGCAGGGAGCGGGGGCGCACAGATACGCAGTATTTT.

The rearrangement uses TRBV11-2 and TRBJ1-2; TRBD1 is a possible D gene (5 bases). Trimming removed 4 bases from V and 7 bases from J, with 13 bases in between. This CDR3 has 13 residues. Per the germline V gene, CDR1 is SGHAT and CDR2 is FQNNGV. The CDR3 is CASSSTESLGYTF. CDR3 DNA sequence: TGTGCCAGCAGCTCGACAGAGTCCCTTGGCTACACCTTC.

For this clone: One end of the junction varies from germline; a read error may be responsible. The genes are TRBV29-1 and TRBJ2-7; the match to TRBD1 covers 11 bases. Germline-derived CDR1 and CDR2 are SQVTM and ANQGSEA. The CDR3 runs to 14 residues. The CDR3 loop reads CSVEGGTGGYEQYF. DNA of the CDR3: TGCAGCGTGGAAGGGGGGACAGGGGGTTACGAGCAGTACTTC.

The J gene is TRBJ2-3, the V gene TRBV7-8; D is ambiguous. The length of the CDR3 is 13 residues. Germline CDR1 reads SGHVS; CDR2 reads FQNEAQ. V was cut by 8 bases and J by 6 bases, with 15 bases left in between. The CDR3 nucleotides are TGTGCCAGCGGCTGGGGATTTTCGGATACGCAGTATTTT. It specifies CASGWGFSDTQYF.

The chain is built from TRBV28 and TRBJ2-6; D unresolved. Germline CDR1 and CDR2: MDHEN and SYDVKM. The CDR3 covers 13 residues. V gave up 9 bases and J gave up 2 bases, with 8 bases separating them. The CDR3 DNA reads TGTGCCAGTGAGGACCCTGGGGCCAACGTCCTGACTTTC. It is translated as CASEDPGANVLTF.

V usage is TRBV7-2 and J usage is TRBJ2-7; 9 positions match TRBD1. CDR1 is SGHTA and CDR2 is FQGNSA in the germline V gene. J was trimmed by 7 bases and V by 1 base; bases with no gene match: 11. The CDR3 is made up of 16 amino acids. The CDR3 loop is CASSLVGGTGTLEQYF. The CDR3 DNA reads TGTGCCAGCAGCTTAGTAGGGGGGACAGGGACTCTTGAGCAGTACTTC.

The V and J genes are TRBV4-1 and TRBJ2-7; 9 bases agree with TRBD2. The CDR3 sequence is 15 residues long. CDR1 and CDR2 from the germline V gene are MGHRA and YSYEKL. V dropped 4 bases and J dropped 5; count of bases not matched to a gene: 9. The DNA for the CDR3 is TGCGCCAGCAGCCGAAAGGGACTAGCTGCCGACGAGCAGTACTTC. This gives the protein CASSRKGLAADEQYF.

The chain links TRBV9 to TRBJ1-1, with D perhaps TRBD1 (6 bases). V dropped 2 bases and J dropped 0 bases, with 8 bases sitting between them. The V gene's germline CDR1 is SGDLS and CDR2 YYNGEE. The CDR3 extends over 14 amino acids. In DNA, the CDR3 is TGTGCCAGCAGCGTGGAGGGGGTGAACACTGAAGCTTTCTTT. Encoded protein: CASSVEGVNTEAFF.

The chain is built from TRBV28 and TRBJ1-3, with 7 bases aligning to TRBD1. CDR3 length: 14 amino acids. Trimming at V came to 6 bases and at J to 4 bases, leaving 6 bases not matched to a gene. Germline V gene data show CDR1 as MDHEN and CDR2 as SYDVKM. CDR3 nucleotides: TGTGCCAGCAGCTTCAGGGGGAGGGGAAACACCATATATTTT. This gives the protein CASSFRGRGNTIYF.

This clone was seen a single time. The genes are TRBV25-1 and TRBJ1-2; D possibly corresponds to TRBD1 (5 bases). There are 12 residues in the CDR3. In germline, CDR1 is MGHDK, CDR2 SYGVNS. The V end was cut by 3 bases, the J end by 4 bases, with 6 bases between. The DNA for the CDR3 is TGTGCCAGCAGTGATGGGGCCTATGGCTACACCTTC. It is translated as CASSDGAYGYTF.